A single sample is the source of the 28 T cell receptor beta chains below, sequenced in a study of cytomegalovirus exposure and HLA in healthy donors. Both 60 Vbeta primers and 13 Jbeta primers went into the PCR. Profiled with immunoSEQ multiplex PCR; TCRdb holds only in-frame clones, not every one. The sample contains some 90,000 clones, approximately 80% of which appear only once. What was sequenced was PBMCs. The source of these receptors is a human donor in good health.

The chain couples TRBV28 to TRBJ1-5, with a weak D call TRBD1 (6 bases). Trimming took off 6 bases at V and 3 bases at J, with 12 bases between the two ends. The CDR3 extends over 14 amino acids. Germline loops: CDR1 MDHEN, CDR2 SYDVKM. The CDR3 loop reads CASSEDRPNQPQHF. DNA for the CDR3: TGTGCCAGCAGCGAGGACAGACCCAATCAGCCCCAGCATTTT.

CDR3 protein: CASSLGIHNEQFF. Here the CDR3 DNA reads TGTGCCAGCAGCTTAGGCATTCACAATGAGCAGTTCTTC. The rearrangement joins TRBV7-3 to TRBJ2-1; D call uncertain. The V and J ends lost 2 bases and 5 bases respectively, with 7 bases between them. The CDR3 consists of 13 residues. Germline CDR1 is SGHTA and CDR2 is FQGTGA.

CDR3 sequence reads: CASSVSKSGTEAFF. In DNA, the CDR3 is TGTGCCAGCAGTGTGTCGAAATCGGGCACTGAAGCTTTCTTT. This sequence joins TRBV6-6 and TRBJ1-1; D not certain. The V and J ends lost 5 bases and 4 bases respectively, with 14 bases between them. The germline V gene encodes CDR1 MNHNY and CDR2 SVGAGI (reference sequence). This CDR3 has 14 residues.

V gene TRBV12-2 combines with J gene TRBJ2-3; TRBD1, the table's D call, lacks a check against the DNA. TRBV12-2 is annotated as a pseudogene. This CDR3 region has 16 residues. The CDR3 sequence: CASRLSRDRYADTQYF. Here the CDR3 DNA reads TGTGCAAGTCGGCTAAGCCGGGACAGGTACGCAGATACGCAGTATTTT.

This sequence joins TRBV15 and TRBJ1-4; TRBD1 aligns across 9 bases. V lost 7 bases and J lost 7; bases outside the gene matches: 4. This CDR3 is built from 13 residues. Germline V gene lookup returns CDR1 LNHNV and CDR2 YYDKDF (reference sequence). The DNA of the CDR3 is TGTGCCACCACAGGGACAGGGACTGAAAAACTGTTTTTT. Protein product: CATTGTGTEKLFF.

V is TRBV9 and J is TRBJ2-1; 13 bases line up with TRBD2. V shed 4 bases, J shed 7 bases, and the junction held 5 bases outside the gene matches. Germline CDR1 is SGDLS and CDR2 is YYNGEE. CDR3 length: 15 residues. The CDR3 bases are TGTGCCAGCAGCCGGACTAGCGGGAGTGGTAATGAGCAGTTCTTC. It yields the protein CASSRTSGSGNEQFF. Together with reference TRBV9 and TRBJ2-1, the CDR3 gives the full variable domain: DSGVTQTPKHLITATGQRVTLRCSPRSGDLSVYWYQQSLDQGLQFLIQYYNGEERAKGNILERFSAQQFPDLHSELNLSSLELGDSALYFCASSRTSGSGNEQFFGPGTRLTVL.

This chain joins TRBV19 and TRBJ2-6; tentative D call: TRBD1 (6 bases). The CDR3 is made up of 15 amino acids. V dropped 4 bases and J dropped 2 bases, with 9 bases sitting between them. Germline CDR1 LNHDA, CDR2 SQIVND (reference sequence). CDR3 in amino acids: CASSTHRAGANVLTF. CDR3 DNA sequence: TGTGCCAGTAGTACGCACAGGGCTGGGGCCAACGTCCTGACTTTC. The whole variable domain, remainder taken from reference TRBV19 and TRBJ2-6, is DGGITQSPKYLFRKEGQNVTLSCEQNLNHDAMYWYRQDPGQGLRLIYYSQIVNDFQKGDIAEGYSVSREKKESFPLTVTSAQKNPTAFYLCASSTHRAGANVLTFGAGSRLTVL.

The chain employs TRBV19 and TRBJ2-2; D perhaps matches TRBD2 (5 bases). The V and J ends lost 3 bases and 4 bases respectively, with 12 bases between them. The CDR3 consists of 15 residues. Germline V gene lookup returns CDR1 LNHDA and CDR2 SQIVND (reference sequence). CDR3 DNA sequence: TGTGCCAGTAGTATCGGGTGGGCGGGCACCGGGGAGCTGTTTTTT. Its translation: CASSIGWAGTGELFF.

J is TRBJ2-7 and V is TRBV6-1, with a possible D match to TRBD2 (5 bases). The CDR3 covers 15 residues. Germline-derived CDR1 and CDR2 are MNHNS and SASEGT. Trimming removed 7 bases at V and 4 bases at J, with 20 bases between. CDR3 residues: CASIKMTTFQYEQYF. As DNA, the CDR3 is TGTGCCAGCATTAAAATGACTACTTTCCAATACGAGCAGTACTTC.

The gene calls are TRBV9 and TRBJ1-6; tentative D call: TRBD1 (6 bases). Deletions cut 0 bases from V and 9 bases from J, with 16 bases between. CDR1 is SGDLS, CDR2 YYNGEE, per germline. The CDR3 loop spans 16 amino acids. The CDR3 DNA reads as TGTGCCAGCAGCGTAGCGGGGGGCGAAGGTGGTTCACCCCTCCACTTT. Translation: CASSVAGGEGGSPLHF.

The chain combines TRBV5-1 with TRBJ2-1; D remains unclear. Germline CDR1 and CDR2: SGHRS and YFSETQ. V was cut by 0 bases and J by 5 bases, with 6 bases left in between. This CDR3 spans 13 amino acids. The CDR3 DNA is TGCGCCAGCAGCTTGGTACTAAACAATGAGCAGTTCTTC. Amino acids: CASSLVLNNEQFF. The variable domain in full, with the rest retrieved from reference TRBV5-1 and TRBJ2-1, is KAGVTQTPRYLIKTRGQQVTLSCSPISGHRSVSWYQQTPGQGLQFLFEYFSETQRNKGNFPGRFSGRQFSNSRSEMNVSTLELGDSALYLCASSLVLNNEQFFGPGTRLTVL.

The chain uses TRBV30 and TRBJ2-7, with D perhaps TRBD2 (5 bases). CDR1 is GTSNPN, CDR2 SVGIG, per germline (reference sequence). V shed 5 bases and J shed 0 bases, with 17 bases lying between them. The CDR3 runs 15 residues. The CDR3: CAWVRRTGSSYEQYF. The DNA for the CDR3 is TGTGCCTGGGTAAGACGGACGGGGAGCTCCTACGAGCAGTACTTC.

The chain employs TRBV5-4 and TRBJ1-2; 7 nucleotides align to TRBD1. CDR1 is SGHNT, CDR2 YYREEE, per germline (reference sequence). Losses at the gene ends were 0 bases for V and 6 bases for J; bases not matched to a gene: 11. The CDR3 has 16 residues. CDR3 residues: CASSLGSGQSPDGYTF. DNA of the CDR3: TGTGCCAGCAGCTTGGGTTCGGGACAGTCACCGGATGGCTACACCTTC.

V gene TRBV7-8 combines with J gene TRBJ2-3; TRBD2 aligns across 7 bases. With V trimmed by 1 base and J by 4 bases, 2 bases remained unmatched. CDR1 is SGHVS and CDR2 is FQNEAQ in the germline V gene. The CDR3 runs to 14 residues. The CDR3 region is CASSLGGSADTQYF. The CDR3 region has the DNA TGTGCCAGCAGCTTAGGCGGGAGTGCAGATACGCAGTATTTT.

CDR3 sequence (DNA): TGTGCCAGCAGCTCAGGGGGCTACTATGGCTACACCTTC. Translated, it gives CASSSGGYYGYTF. The chain carries TRBV11-2 and TRBJ1-2; 8 bases map to TRBD1. The length of the CDR3 is 13 residues. J was trimmed by 3 bases and V by 4 bases; bases with no gene match: 1. Germline loops: CDR1 SGHAT, CDR2 FQNNGV.

This sequence joins TRBV6-5 and TRBJ1-2; 7 bases match TRBD1. V was pared by 4 bases and J by 8 bases, with 10 bases of the junction left unmatched. CDR1 MNHEY and CDR2 SVGAGI come from the germline V gene. This CDR3 has 14 amino acids. In DNA, the CDR3 is TGTGCCAGCAGTTTGCAAAGGGGGCTAAGAGGCTACACCTTC. As protein: CASSLQRGLRGYTF.

The V gene is TRBV2, the J gene TRBJ2-7; 9 bases agree with TRBD1. This CDR3 has 13 amino acids. The germline V gene has CDR1 SNHLY and CDR2 FYNNEI. The J segment lost 6 bases and the V segment lost 4 bases, leaving 4 bases of the junction unmatched. This CDR3 is CASSVRDRAEQYF. The CDR3 DNA is TGTGCCAGCAGTGTCCGGGACAGGGCCGAGCAGTACTTC.

V and J are TRBV5-6 and TRBJ1-1, with D possibly being TRBD1 (6 bases). This CDR3 spans 15 amino acids. Germline lookup yields CDR1 SGHDT and CDR2 YYEEEE. Deletions cut 4 bases from V and 3 bases from J, with 16 bases between. The CDR3 DNA reads as TGTGCCAGCAGCACACCGGGGGGGGCCTACACTGAAGCTTTCTTT. Translating it yields CASSTPGGAYTEAFF.

This clone was seen a few times. This chain links TRBV28 with TRBJ2-7; 11 positions agree with TRBD2. Germline values: CDR1 MDHEN, CDR2 SYDVKM. Losses at the gene ends were 4 bases for V and 9 bases for J; bases not matched to a gene: 5. The CDR3 runs 13 residues. CDR3 region: CASSSNLAGGQYF. The CDR3 region has the DNA TGTGCCAGCAGTTCTAATCTAGCGGGAGGGCAGTACTTC.

This chain connects TRBV7-6 to TRBJ2-1, with 15 bases identical to TRBD2. Germline V gene data show CDR1 as SGHVS and CDR2 as FNYEAQ. V shed 4 bases, J shed 0 bases, and the junction held 13 bases outside the gene matches. CDR3 length: 21 amino acids. CDR3 coding DNA: TGTGCCAGCAGCTCTATAGTCCCTGGGACTAGCGGGGGGCACTCCTACAATGAGCAGTTCTTC. Amino acids: CASSSIVPGTSGGHSYNEQFF.

The chain links TRBV5-6 to TRBJ2-3; D possibly corresponds to TRBD1 (5 bases). This CDR3 region has 14 residues. CDR1 is SGHDT, CDR2 YYEEEE, per germline. V was trimmed by 1 base and J by 3 bases, leaving 9 bases between them. CDR3 in amino acids: CASSLPGWTDTQYF. CDR3 DNA sequence: TGTGCCAGCAGCTTGCCAGGGTGGACAGATACGCAGTATTTT.

This clone appeared a few times. The chain uses TRBV7-2 and TRBJ1-3; unclear D gene. Trimming took 5 bases from V and 0 from J, leaving 11 bases between them. Germline V gene data show CDR1 as SGHTA and CDR2 as FQGNSA. The CDR3 is made up of 15 amino acids. The CDR3 DNA reads TGTGCCAGCAGCCCCCTGGTTAGCTCTGGAAACACCATATATTTT. This sequence encodes CASSPLVSSGNTIYF. The full variable domain, rest sourced from reference TRBV7-2 and TRBJ1-3, is GAGVSQSPSNKVTEKGKDVELRCDPISGHTALYWYRQSLGQGLEFLIYFQGNSAPDKSGLPSDRFSAERTGGSVSTLTIQRTQQEDSAVYLCASSPLVSSGNTIYFGEGSWLTVV.

The CDR3 spells CASSRGPYNEQFF. CDR3 DNA sequence: TGTGCCAGCAGCCGCGGCCCCTACAATGAGCAGTTCTTC. The chain employs TRBV7-3 and TRBJ2-1; no definite D call. Trimming stripped 5 bases from V and 2 bases from J, with 7 bases between. Germline CDR1 and CDR2: SGHTA and FQGTGA. This CDR3 is 13 amino acids long.

V and J are TRBV7-2 and TRBJ1-1; 12 bases align to TRBD1. V dropped 8 bases and J dropped 4; count of bases not matched to a gene: 8. The germline V gene has CDR1 SGHTA and CDR2 FQGNSA. The CDR3 is 15 residues long. The CDR3 sequence: CASSNLGQGATEAFF. The CDR3 coding sequence is TGTGCCAGCTCTAACCTGGGACAGGGGGCCACTGAAGCTTTCTTT.

The chain recombines TRBV19 with TRBJ1-4, with D tentatively TRBD1 (6 bases). The CDR3 is 16 residues long. Germline V gives CDR1 LNHDA, CDR2 SQIVND (reference sequence). V was pared by 1 base and J by 4 bases, with 13 bases between. The DNA of the CDR3 is TGTGCCAGTAGTATAGGGGACACCTTCTTTAATGAAAAACTGTTTTTT. It yields the protein CASSIGDTFFNEKLFF.

The genes are TRBV30 and TRBJ1-1; D unresolved. Trimming removed 0 bases from V and 11 bases from J, with 13 bases in between. CDR1 and CDR2 from the germline V gene are GTSNPN and SVGIG (reference sequence). The CDR3 runs to 12 residues. DNA of the CDR3: TGTGCCTGGAGTGTAAGTATGGTTGAGGCTTTCTTT. Its translation is CAWSVSMVEAFF.

This chain connects TRBV28 to TRBJ1-3; D is ambiguous. This CDR3 has 17 residues. Germline V gives CDR1 MDHEN, CDR2 SYDVKM. V was shortened by 4 bases and J by 1 base, with 17 bases between the two germline ends. CDR3 nucleotides: TGTGCCAGCAGTTCCGCCCGCGGTGTTCTGTCTGGAAACACCATATATTTT. This codes for CASSSARGVLSGNTIYF.

The chain is built from TRBV4-3 and TRBJ1-4, with 7 bases lining up with TRBD1. The CDR3 spans 16 residues. Losses at the gene ends were 0 bases for V and 8 bases for J; bases not matched to a gene: 9. Germline values: CDR1 LGHNA, CDR2 YSLEER. CDR3: CASSQEGGRGLEKLFF. CDR3 DNA sequence: TGCGCCAGCAGCCAAGAAGGGGGCAGGGGGTTAGAAAAACTGTTTTTT.